These T cell receptor beta chains were read from a single sample in a study of blood T cell repertoires in COVID-19. Produced via immunoSEQ multiplex PCR; TCRdb's table is partial and in-frame only. The sample records some 140,000 clones, roughly 80% being singletons. Sequencing was done on a sample of peripheral blood. The receptors originated from a man of 80 years or more with acute or convalescent COVID-19. Each CDR3 is given with its conserved first and last residue. Fields, in order: clone size, V gene, CDR3 protein. Size is omitted from some rows. Given values are once, few, many or a class for expanded clones.

clone_size: NA
v_call: TRBV24-1
cdr3_aa: CATSDSRDRGLGGTQYF

clone_size: once
v_call: TRBV9
cdr3_aa: CASSFRTGGLSSGNTIYF

clone_size: once
v_call: TRBV11-2
cdr3_aa: CASSLGDRAYGYTF

clone_size: NA
v_call: TRBV5-1
cdr3_aa: CASSLGQVNTGELFF

clone_size: NA
v_call: TRBV6-5
cdr3_aa: CASSYSARGEQTQYF

clone_size: NA
v_call: TRBV6-5
cdr3_aa: CASSSSINQPQHF

clone_size: NA
v_call: TRBV6-5
cdr3_aa: CASSLYGTGNEQFF

clone_size: NA
v_call: TRBV7-2
cdr3_aa: CASSQQPLTRVAYEQYF

clone_size: few
v_call: TRBV21-1
cdr3_aa: CASSKAGGQGASGELFF

clone_size: NA
v_call: TRBV18
cdr3_aa: CASSPRVGQETQYF

clone_size: NA
v_call: TRBV10-3
cdr3_aa: CAIRGQENTEAFF

clone_size: NA
v_call: TRBV2
cdr3_aa: CASSVASYGGELFF

clone_size: NA
v_call: TRBV6-5
cdr3_aa: CASSPQGVNTEAFF

clone_size: NA
v_call: TRBV3-1/TRBV3-2
cdr3_aa: CASRQDRQGGELFF

clone_size: NA
v_call: TRBV2
cdr3_aa: CASNEEVVVGNTIYF

clone_size: NA
v_call: TRBV11-2
cdr3_aa: CASSLGTSLSDEQFF

clone_size: NA
v_call: TRBV11-2
cdr3_aa: CASSGMGQGYGYTF

clone_size: few
v_call: TRBV7-8
cdr3_aa: CASSLFAGMNTEAFF

clone_size: NA
v_call: TRBV27
cdr3_aa: CASSPVWGTATNEKLFF

clone_size: NA
v_call: TRBV7-2
cdr3_aa: CASSPLSTGTGGGGYTF

clone_size: NA
v_call: TRBV28
cdr3_aa: CASRQISNYGYTF

clone_size: NA
v_call: TRBV5-1
cdr3_aa: CASSSGGEQYF

clone_size: NA
v_call: TRBV5-6
cdr3_aa: CASSWDRGRRDPEPLHF

clone_size: NA
v_call: TRBV12-3/TRBV12-4
cdr3_aa: CASSFGKQPQHF

clone_size: NA
v_call: TRBV7-8
cdr3_aa: CASSSGAYGYTF

clone_size: NA
v_call: TRBV7-9
cdr3_aa: CASSPDRRFTDTQYF

clone_size: NA
v_call: TRBV13
cdr3_aa: CASSQGVSNTGELFF

clone_size: once
v_call: TRBV5-1
cdr3_aa: CASSLGVQGMRSGANVLTF

clone_size: NA
v_call: TRBV7-3
cdr3_aa: CASSRQGAQETQYF

clone_size: NA
v_call: TRBV14
cdr3_aa: CASSRSGTGTQYF

clone_size: few
v_call: TRBV10-2
cdr3_aa: CASSRTSGGSTDTQYF

clone_size: NA
v_call: TRBV5-6
cdr3_aa: CASSLAMGTGQAGELFF

clone_size: NA
v_call: TRBV10-3
cdr3_aa: CAITDRPFDGYTF

clone_size: NA
v_call: TRBV6-5
cdr3_aa: CASSRLTINNEQFF

clone_size: NA
v_call: TRBV5-8
cdr3_aa: CASSPPAGGRETQYF

clone_size: NA
v_call: TRBV7-3
cdr3_aa: CASSSSGGPDTQYF

clone_size: NA
v_call: TRBV4-3
cdr3_aa: CASSQDFAGGLRWGYEQYF

clone_size: NA
v_call: TRBV7-9
cdr3_aa: CASSLGGSDTQYF

clone_size: once
v_call: TRBV5-1
cdr3_aa: CASSLGWGEETQYF

clone_size: NA
v_call: TRBV5-1
cdr3_aa: CASSLLQVGSGELFF